These T cell receptor beta chains were read from a single sample in a study of T cells after posttransplantation cyclophosphamide. The table came from immunoSEQ multiplex PCR; TCRdb's copy has only in-frame clones and leaves some out. The sample consists of some 7,000 clones, roughly 77% of them appearing once. Sequences were derived from PBMCs, sampled less than 1,500 days after allogeneic stem cell transplant with posttransplant cyclophosphamide. These TCRs come from a young adult male patient who received an allogeneic stem cell transplant from a related donor, was CMV-positive, and had acute GVHD only. The T cells may partly be graft donor cells. CDR3s include the opening cysteine and the closing phenylalanine or tryptophan. Fields, in order: J gene, clone size, D gene, V gene, CDR3 protein, CDR3 DNA. D genes are given only for firm matches. Only part of the rows carry a size: once, few, many, or a class if the clone is expanded.

TRBJ2-6 | . | . | TRBV7-9 | CASTEGAGGVNVLTF | TGTGCCAGCACCGAAGGGGCAGGTGGTGTCAACGTCCTGACTTTC
TRBJ1-2 | . | . | TRBV4-3 | CASSHLGSHYGYTF | TGCGCCAGCAGCCACCTGGGCTCACACTATGGCTACACCTTC
TRBJ2-5 | . | TRBD2 | TRBV15 | CATSRGAGGQETQYF | TGTGCCACCAGCAGAGGTGCGGGGGGCCAAGAGACCCAGTACTTC
TRBJ1-2 | . | . | TRBV6-1 | CASRVQGNDGYTF | TGTGCCAGCAGGGTCCAGGGCAATGATGGCTACACCTTC
TRBJ2-5 | . | TRBD2 | TRBV11-1 | CASSSGLEFSETQYF | TGTGCCAGCAGCTCGGGACTAGAGTTTAGCGAGACCCAGTACTTC
TRBJ2-3 | . | TRBD2 | TRBV11-3 | CASSLAESTDTQYF | TGTGCCAGCAGCCTAGCGGAGTCCACAGATACGCAGTATTTT
TRBJ1-6 | . | TRBD1 | TRBV5-1 | CASSTGTGGNSPLHF | TGCGCCAGCAGCACCGGGACAGGGGGCAATTCACCCCTCCACTTT
TRBJ1-3 | . | . | TRBV7-8 | CASSLTSRTAGNTIYF | TGTGCCAGCAGCTTAACCTCTAGGACAGCTGGAAACACCATATATTTT
TRBJ2-2 | . | . | TRBV28 | CASSFITRDTGELFF | TGTGCCAGCAGTTTTATAACCAGGGACACCGGGGAGCTGTTTTTT
TRBJ2-1 | . | TRBD2 | TRBV7-2 | CASSLFPGGGEQFF | TGTGCCAGCAGCTTATTTCCGGGGGGAGGTGAGCAGTTCTTC
TRBJ1-5 | . | TRBD1 | TRBV30 | CAWSEGQSNQPQHF | TGTGCCTGGAGTGAGGGACAGTCCAATCAGCCCCAGCATTTT
TRBJ2-3 | . | . | TRBV5-4 | CASSLGLGGRTDTQYF | TGTGCCAGCAGCTTGGGCCTGGGGGGACGCACAGATACGCAGTATTTT
TRBJ2-4 | few | TRBD2 | TRBV4-1 | CASSLLPQLAAGLNIQYF | TGCGCCAGCAGCCTCCTGCCCCAACTAGCGGCGGGATTAAACATTCAGTACTTC
TRBJ1-1 | . | TRBD1 | TRBV29-1 | CSAQGAGLNTEAFF | TGCAGCGCCCAGGGGGCAGGGTTGAACACTGAAGCTTTCTTT
TRBJ2-2 | . | . | TRBV5-5 | CASSLEEGSNTGELFF | TGTGCCAGCAGCTTGGAGGAGGGGTCGAACACCGGGGAGCTGTTTTTT
TRBJ1-3 | . | . | TRBV6-5 | CASIGSGNTIYF | TGTGCCAGCATCGGCTCTGGAAACACCATATATTTT
TRBJ2-7 | . | TRBD1 | TRBV4-2 | CASSQTYSGGPSYEQYF | TGTGCCAGCAGCCAAACCTATTCAGGGGGCCCCTCTTACGAGCAGTACTTC
TRBJ2-7 | . | . | TRBV7-9 | CASSLSDRSLYEQYF | TGTGCCAGCAGCTTATCTGACAGGAGCCTCTACGAGCAGTACTTC
TRBJ2-1 | . | TRBD1 | TRBV11-1 | CASSPGTGEFF | TGTGCCAGCAGCCCCGGGACAGGGGAGTTCTTC
TRBJ2-3 | once | . | TRBV5-1 | CASSSTTGSDTQYF | TGCGCCAGCAGCTCCACGACAGGTTCAGATACGCAGTATTTT
TRBJ2-5 | . | TRBD1 | TRBV5-4 | CASRTDREGFVETQYF | TGTGCCAGCAGAACAGACAGGGAAGGTTTTGTGGAGACCCAGTACTTC
TRBJ1-6 | . | . | TRBV19 | CASSGGLASPLHF | TGTGCCAGTAGCGGGGGGTTAGCTTCACCCCTCCACTTT
TRBJ1-5 | few | . | TRBV19 | CASSIGQAYYQPQHF | TGTGCCAGTAGTATAGGCCAGGCTTATTATCAGCCCCAGCATTTT
TRBJ2-2 | . | TRBD1 | TRBV7-2 | CASSLTAARGLAGELFF | TGTGCCAGCAGCTTAACAGCCGCCAGGGGGCTCGCCGGGGAGCTGTTTTTT
TRBJ1-6 | once | . | TRBV5-5 | CASSPLVNSPLHF | TGTGCCAGCAGCCCCCTAGTGAATTCACCCCTCCACTTT
TRBJ2-3 | . | TRBD1 | TRBV29-1 | CSVVPGQGAGDTQYF | TGCAGCGTTGTGCCCGGCCAGGGGGCGGGAGATACGCAGTATTTT
TRBJ2-5 | once | . | TRBV6-6 | CASSRRGYQETQYF | TGTGCCAGCAGCCGCAGGGGATACCAAGAGACCCAGTACTTC
TRBJ2-2 | . | TRBD1 | TRBV5-1 | CASRDRELDTGELFF | TGCGCCAGCAGGGACAGGGAACTGGACACCGGGGAGCTGTTTTTT
TRBJ1-2 | . | . | TRBV27 | CASGKWRGIYGYTF | TGTGCCAGCGGAAAGTGGCGGGGAATCTATGGCTACACCTTC
TRBJ1-4 | . | TRBD1 | TRBV5-1 | CASSLARQGGEKLFF | TGCGCCAGCAGCTTGGCACGACAGGGGGGTGAAAAACTGTTTTTT
TRBJ1-5 | . | TRBD1 | TRBV10-3 | CAIGTGGNQPQHF | TGTGCCATCGGGACAGGGGGCAATCAGCCCCAGCATTTT
TRBJ2-7 | few | . | TRBV6-6 | CASSYTGGPYEQYF | TGTGCCAGCAGTTACACGGGGGGCCCCTACGAGCAGTACTTC
TRBJ1-2 | . | TRBD1 | TRBV6-1 | CASAGQTNYGYTF | TGTGCCAGCGCGGGACAGACTAACTATGGCTACACCTTC
TRBJ1-2 | . | . | TRBV19 | CASSPIQREGGYGYTF | TGTGCCAGTAGTCCCATCCAGAGGGAGGGTGGCTATGGCTACACCTTC
TRBJ1-1 | . | . | TRBV6-1 | CASSQGQGGTEAFF | TGTGCCAGCAGTCAAGGTCAGGGCGGCACTGAAGCTTTCTTT
TRBJ1-5 | . | . | TRBV28 | CASSPITGQPQHF | TGTGCCAGCAGCCCGATTACAGGACAGCCCCAGCATTTT
TRBJ1-6 | . | TRBD1 | TRBV6-1 | CASTGTGWNSPLHF | TGTGCCAGCACCGGGACAGGGTGGAATTCACCCCTCCACTTT
TRBJ2-3 | medium-sized | . | TRBV27 | CASSNQVGAGTDTQYF | TGTGCCAGCAGTAACCAGGTGGGGGCCGGCACAGATACGCAGTATTTT
TRBJ2-7 | . | TRBD1 | TRBV11-1 | CASSPRDRAFYEQYF | TGTGCCAGCAGCCCGAGGGACAGAGCATTCTACGAGCAGTACTTC
TRBJ1-2 | . | . | TRBV19 | CASSSGAWGYTF | TGTGCCAGTAGCTCAGGGGCTTGGGGCTACACCTTC
TRBJ1-1 | . | TRBD1 | TRBV9 | CASSEGTGGTEAFF | TGTGCCAGCAGCGAGGGGACAGGGGGCACTGAAGCTTTCTTT
TRBJ2-5 | . | . | TRBV5-1 | CASRQQETQYF | TGCGCCAGCAGGCAGCAAGAGACCCAGTACTTC
TRBJ1-2 | . | . | TRBV7-2 | CASSLAGRDYGYTF | TGTGCCAGCAGCTTGGCCGGGAGGGACTATGGCTACACCTTC
TRBJ2-7 | . | TRBD1 | TRBV7-9 | CASSLEGTGVHEQYF | TGTGCCAGCAGCTTAGAAGGGACAGGGGTCCACGAGCAGTACTTC
TRBJ1-5 | . | . | TRBV27 | CASSFAGNSNQPQHF | TGTGCCAGCAGTTTCGCGGGTAATAGCAATCAGCCCCAGCATTTT
TRBJ1-2 | . | . | TRBV27 | CASSFGRGYGYTF | TGTGCCAGCAGTTTTGGCAGGGGCTATGGCTACACCTTC
TRBJ2-7 | . | TRBD2 | TRBV7-2 | CASSLDATRGGAVSYEQYF | TGTGCCAGCAGCTTAGACGCAACGCGCGGGGGGGCCGTCTCCTACGAGCAGTACTTC
TRBJ2-7 | . | . | TRBV6-6 | CASSPAYEQYF | TGTGCCAGCAGTCCAGCCTACGAGCAGTACTTC
TRBJ2-3 | . | . | TRBV7-2 | CASSFQGGGMDTQYF | TGTGCCAGCAGCTTTCAAGGCGGGGGCATGGATACGCAGTATTTT
TRBJ2-3 | . | . | TRBV7-7 | CASSLSQGADTQYF | TGTGCCAGCAGCTTAAGCCAGGGTGCAGATACGCAGTATTTT
TRBJ2-1 | . | TRBD2 | TRBV4-3 | CASSQGLLAGVRNEQFF | TGCGCCAGCAGCCAAGGTCTACTAGCGGGGGTTAGGAATGAGCAGTTCTTC
TRBJ2-1 | . | . | TRBV4-3 | CASSQEGTDPYNEQFF | TGCGCCAGCAGCCAAGAGGGTACAGACCCTTACAATGAGCAGTTCTTC
TRBJ1-1 | . | . | TRBV6-5 | CASSPQNTEAFF | TGTGCCAGCAGTCCACAGAACACTGAAGCTTTCTTT
TRBJ1-5 | once | . | TRBV2 | CASSLNRPSNQPQHF | TGTGCCAGCAGCCTAAACAGGCCGAGCAATCAGCCCCAGCATTTT
TRBJ1-1 | . | TRBD1 | TRBV9 | CASSARGSTGGTEAFF | TGTGCCAGCAGCGCCAGGGGGTCTACAGGTGGCACTGAAGCTTTCTTT
TRBJ1-4 | . | . | TRBV2 | CASKVDGGNEKLFF | TGTGCCAGCAAAGTGGACGGGGGGAATGAAAAACTGTTTTTT
TRBJ2-1 | . | TRBD2 | TRBV5-1 | CASSARLAGGIGDEQFF | TGCGCCAGCAGCGCCCGACTAGCGGGGGGGATTGGGGATGAGCAGTTCTTC
TRBJ2-3 | . | . | TRBV7-2 | CASSLAIASRDTQYF | TGTGCCAGCAGCTTGGCCATAGCGTCGAGGGATACGCAGTATTTT
TRBJ1-6 | few | TRBD1 | TRBV4-3 | CASSQRQGSNSPLHF | TGCGCCAGCAGCCAGCGACAGGGGAGCAATTCACCCCTCCACTTT
TRBJ1-6 | few | TRBD1 | TRBV5-5 | CASSYRQGRSPLHF | TGTGCCAGCAGCTACCGACAGGGGCGATCACCCCTCCACTTT